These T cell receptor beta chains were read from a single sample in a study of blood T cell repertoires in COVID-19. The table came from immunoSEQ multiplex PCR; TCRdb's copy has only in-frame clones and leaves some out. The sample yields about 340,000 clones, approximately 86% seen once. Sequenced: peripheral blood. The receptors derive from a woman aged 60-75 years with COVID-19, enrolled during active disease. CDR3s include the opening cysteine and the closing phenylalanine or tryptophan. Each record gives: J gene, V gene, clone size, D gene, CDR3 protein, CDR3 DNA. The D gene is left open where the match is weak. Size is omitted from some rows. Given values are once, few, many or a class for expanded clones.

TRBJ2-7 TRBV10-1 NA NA CASQAGQHYEQYF TGCGCCAGTCAGGCGGGACAGCACTACGAGCAGTACTTC
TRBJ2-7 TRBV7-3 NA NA CASSSGLGMPYEQYF TGTGCCAGCAGCTCCGGACTTGGGATGCCCTACGAGCAGTACTTC
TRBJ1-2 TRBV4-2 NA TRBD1 CASSQLTGGNGYTF TGTGCCAGCAGCCAACTGACAGGGGGCAATGGCTACACCTTC
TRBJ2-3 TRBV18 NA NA CASSPLAESTDTQYF TGTGCCAGCTCACCATTAGCGGAAAGCACAGATACGCAGTATTTT
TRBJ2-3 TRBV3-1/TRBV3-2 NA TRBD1 CASSQRTGPTDTQYF TGTGCCAGCAGCCAGCGGACAGGACCCACAGATACGCAGTATTTT
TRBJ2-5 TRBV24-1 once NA CATSDFGTQYF TGTGCCACCAGTGATTTCGGGACCCAGTACTTC
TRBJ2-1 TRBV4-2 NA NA CASSPGLLDNEQFF TGTGCCAGCAGCCCGGGACTCCTTGACAATGAGCAGTTCTTC
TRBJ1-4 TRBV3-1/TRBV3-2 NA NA CASSQGAALEKLFF TGTGCCAGCAGCCAAGGAGCCGCCTTGGAAAAACTGTTTTTT
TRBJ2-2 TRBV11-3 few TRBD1 CASSLMDRVNTGELFF TGTGCCAGCAGCTTAATGGACAGGGTGAACACCGGGGAGCTGTTTTTT
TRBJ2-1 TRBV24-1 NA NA CATSDNRLGNEQFF TGTGCCACCAGTGATAACCGACTGGGCAATGAGCAGTTCTTC
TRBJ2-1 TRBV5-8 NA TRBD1 CASSLRTGRVNEQFF TGTGCCAGCAGCTTGAGGACAGGGCGGGTGAATGAGCAGTTCTTC
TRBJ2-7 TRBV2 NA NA CASRHRDFPYEQYF TGTGCCAGCAGACACCGGGACTTCCCCTACGAGCAGTACTTC
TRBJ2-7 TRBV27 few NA CASTQGRGIGEQYF TGTGCCAGCACCCAGGGACGGGGGATCGGCGAGCAGTACTTC
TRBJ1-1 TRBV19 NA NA CASSHRRVLTEAFF TGTGCCAGTAGTCACCGCCGAGTGCTAACTGAAGCTTTCTTT
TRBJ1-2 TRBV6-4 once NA CASSDAPVQGCGYTF TGTGCCAGCAGTGACGCCCCCGTACAGGGATGCGGCTACACCTTC
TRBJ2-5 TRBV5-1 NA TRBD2 CASSFNPGLQETQYF TGCGCCAGCAGCTTTAATCCGGGACTACAAGAGACCCAGTACTTC
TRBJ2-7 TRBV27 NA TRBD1 CASSLGQRSYEQYF TGTGCCAGCAGCCTGGGACAGCGATCCTACGAGCAGTACTTC
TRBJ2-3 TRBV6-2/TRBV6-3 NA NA CASSYKGDTDTQYF TGTGCCAGCAGTTATAAAGGGGACACAGATACGCAGTATTTT
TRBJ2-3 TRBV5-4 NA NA CASSQDFSSTDTQYF TGTGCCAGCAGCCAGGACTTCAGTAGCACAGATACGCAGTATTTT
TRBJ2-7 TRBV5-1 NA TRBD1 CASSGGTGGSYEQYF TGCGCCAGCAGCGGAGGGACAGGGGGATCCTACGAGCAGTACTTC
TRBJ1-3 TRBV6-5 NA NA CASREGYSGNTIYF TGTGCCAGCAGGGAGGGATACTCTGGAAACACCATATATTTT
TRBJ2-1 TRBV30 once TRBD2 CAWSVQRTSGGPGEQFF TGTGCCTGGAGTGTACAGCGGACTAGCGGGGGGCCAGGTGAGCAGTTCTTC
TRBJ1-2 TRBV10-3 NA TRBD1 CAARTGPYGNYGYTF TGTGCCGCCCGGACAGGGCCCTATGGGAACTATGGCTACACCTTC
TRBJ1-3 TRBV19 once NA CASSTGVSGNTIYF TGTGCCAGTTCCACAGGTGTTTCTGGAAACACCATATATTTT
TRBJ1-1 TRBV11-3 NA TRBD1 CASSSGQGAKTEAFF TGTGCCAGCAGCTCGGGACAGGGGGCTAAGACTGAAGCTTTCTTT
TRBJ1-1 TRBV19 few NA CASSIGGAEAFF TGTGCCAGTAGTATCGGCGGGGCTGAAGCTTTCTTT
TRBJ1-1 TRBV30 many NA CAWQRQSEAFF TGTGCCTGGCAAAGACAGAGTGAAGCTTTCTTT
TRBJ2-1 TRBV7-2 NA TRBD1 CASSDQRRTGQFF TGTGCCAGCAGCGATCAAAGGAGGACAGGGCAGTTCTTC
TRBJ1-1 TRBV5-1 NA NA CASSFGGGGTEAFF TGCGCCAGCAGCTTCGGGGGTGGAGGGACTGAAGCTTTCTTT
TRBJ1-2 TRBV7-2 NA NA CASSLARPRDYGYTF TGTGCCAGCAGCTTAGCACGTCCCAGGGACTATGGCTACACCTTC
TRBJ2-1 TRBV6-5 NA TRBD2 CASRAVGGAHNEQFF TGTGCCAGCAGGGCAGTCGGGGGGGCCCACAATGAGCAGTTCTTC
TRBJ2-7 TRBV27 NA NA CASSFTGNLYEQYF TGTGCCAGCAGTTTCACCGGGAACCTCTACGAGCAGTACTTC
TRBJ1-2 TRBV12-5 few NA CASAGLFGYGYTF TGTGCTAGTGCAGGCCTGTTTGGATATGGCTACACCTTC
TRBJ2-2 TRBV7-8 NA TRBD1 CASSPLEGQGLVGELFF TGTGCCAGCAGCCCTCTTGAGGGACAGGGGTTGGTCGGGGAGCTGTTTTTT
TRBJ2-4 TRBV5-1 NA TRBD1 CASSLALDRGVDIQYF TGCGCCAGCAGCTTGGCTCTGGACAGGGGAGTAGACATTCAGTACTTC
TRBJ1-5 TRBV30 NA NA CAWSPGNQPQHF TGTGCCTGGAGTCCGGGGAATCAGCCCCAGCATTTT
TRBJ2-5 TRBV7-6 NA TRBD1 CASSLQGAFAETQYF TGTGCCAGCAGCTTGCAGGGGGCCTTTGCGGAGACCCAGTACTTC
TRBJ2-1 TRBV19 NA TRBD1 CASSIGQGARNEQFF TGTGCCAGTAGTATTGGACAGGGGGCTCGGAATGAGCAGTTCTTC
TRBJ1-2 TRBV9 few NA CASSVGVGTGYGYTF TGTGCCAGCAGCGTGGGTGTGGGAACAGGGTATGGCTACACCTTC
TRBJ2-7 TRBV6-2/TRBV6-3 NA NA CASSFRQGGGYEQYF TGTGCCAGCAGTTTCCGACAGGGAGGCGGATACGAGCAGTACTTC
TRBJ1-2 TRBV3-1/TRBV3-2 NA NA CASSQTLGGGHGYTF TGTGCCAGCAGCCAAACATTGGGGGGGGGCCACGGCTACACCTTC
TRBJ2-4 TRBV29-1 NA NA CSDPPRSLAKNIQYF TGCAGCGATCCTCCCCGGAGTCTAGCCAAAAACATTCAGTACTTC
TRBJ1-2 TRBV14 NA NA CASSPVGGAYGYTF TGTGCCAGCAGCCCCGTTGGGGGGGCCTATGGCTACACCTTC
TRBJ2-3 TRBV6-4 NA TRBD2 CASSASGGSTDTQYF TGTGCCAGCAGTGCTAGCGGGGGGAGCACAGATACGCAGTATTTT
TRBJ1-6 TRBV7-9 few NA CASSLVSGGNSPLHF TGTGCCAGCAGCTTAGTTTCTGGAGGGAATTCACCCCTCCACTTT
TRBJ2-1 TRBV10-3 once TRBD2 CAIRGLTYNEQFF TGTGCCATCCGGGGACTAACCTACAATGAGCAGTTCTTC
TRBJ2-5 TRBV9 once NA CASSAEVGMRETQYF TGTGCCAGCAGCGCCGAAGTGGGTATGAGGGAGACCCAGTACTTC
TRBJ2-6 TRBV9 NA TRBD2 CASSVVPSGVYSGANVLTF TGTGCCAGCAGCGTAGTGCCTAGCGGGGTGTACTCTGGGGCCAACGTCCTGACTTTC
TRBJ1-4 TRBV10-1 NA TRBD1 CASSTGGLGEKLFF TGCGCCAGCAGTACAGGGGGCTTGGGTGAAAAACTGTTTTTT
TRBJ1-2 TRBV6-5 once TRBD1 CASSSGQGVLGYTF TGTGCCAGCAGTTCTGGACAGGGAGTCCTTGGCTACACCTTC
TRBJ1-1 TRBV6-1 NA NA CASSEGGNTEAFF TGTGCCAGCAGTGAAGGAGGAAACACTGAAGCTTTCTTT
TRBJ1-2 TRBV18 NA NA CASSRSESYGYTF TGTGCCAGCTCACGTTCGGAGAGCTATGGCTACACCTTC
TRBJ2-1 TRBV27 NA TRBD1 CASSLPPQGIPVF TGTGCCAGCAGTTTACCCCCACAGGGGATTCCTGTCTTC
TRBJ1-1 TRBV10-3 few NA CAIRPGVGEAFF TGTGCCATCAGGCCGGGGGTTGGTGAAGCTTTCTTT
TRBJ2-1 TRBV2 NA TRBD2 CASRKGTSGDEQFF TGTGCCAGCAGGAAGGGGACTAGCGGGGATGAGCAGTTCTTC